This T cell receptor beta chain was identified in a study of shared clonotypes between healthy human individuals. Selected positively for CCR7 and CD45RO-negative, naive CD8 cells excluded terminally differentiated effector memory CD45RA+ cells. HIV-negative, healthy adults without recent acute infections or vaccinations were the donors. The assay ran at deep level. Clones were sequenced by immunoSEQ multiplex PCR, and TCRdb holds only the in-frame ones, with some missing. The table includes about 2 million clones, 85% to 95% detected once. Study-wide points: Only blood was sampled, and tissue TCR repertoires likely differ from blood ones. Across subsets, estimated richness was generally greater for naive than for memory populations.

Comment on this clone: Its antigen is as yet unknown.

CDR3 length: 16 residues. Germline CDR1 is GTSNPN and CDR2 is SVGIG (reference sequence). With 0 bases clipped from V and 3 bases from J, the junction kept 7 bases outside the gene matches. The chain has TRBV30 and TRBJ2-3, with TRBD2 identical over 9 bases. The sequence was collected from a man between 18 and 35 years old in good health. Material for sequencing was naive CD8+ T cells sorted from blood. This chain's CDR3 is CAWSVLDSGGTDTQYF. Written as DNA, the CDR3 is TGTGCCTGGAGTGTCTTGGATAGCGGGGGTACAGATACGCAGTATTTT.